These 17 T cell receptor beta chains were all obtained from the same sample, sequenced in a study of cytomegalovirus exposure and HLA in healthy donors. The PCR was carried out with 60 Vbeta primers and 13 Jbeta primers. Data came from immunoSEQ multiplex PCR; TCRdb stores just in-frame clones and leaves some out. The sample contains 120,000 or so clones, 10% to 13% of which appear only once. The specimen was PBMCs. The receptors here all came from a woman under 30 in good health and CMV-seropositive.

The CDR3 region has the DNA TGTGCCAGCAGTTTTATCCCCTACTACTACGAGCAGTACTTC. As protein: CASSFIPYYYEQYF. V is TRBV28 and J is TRBJ2-7; D gene uncertain. The CDR3 is made up of 14 amino acids. Per the germline V gene, CDR1 is MDHEN and CDR2 is SYDVKM. Between the trimmed V and J ends, which lost 3 bases and 3 bases, there was a span of 12 bases.

The chain is built from TRBV30 and TRBJ1-4; D not certain. Trimming pared 4 bases from V and 0 bases from J, leaving 9 bases between. CDR3 length equals 14 residues. Germline V gives CDR1 GTSNPN, CDR2 SVGIG (reference sequence). DNA for the CDR3: TGTGCCTGGAACCAACTCCCAACTAATGAAAAACTGTTTTTT. Translating gives CAWNQLPTNEKLFF.

V and J are TRBV5-6 and TRBJ2-3; 14 positions match TRBD2. Trimming took 3 bases from V and 6 from J; bases not matched to a gene: 6. This CDR3 has 16 residues. The germline V gene encodes CDR1 SGHDT and CDR2 YYEEEE. The CDR3 DNA follows: TGTGCCAGCAGCTCCGGGACTAGCGGGAGAGTGGATACGCAGTATTTT. Amino acids: CASSSGTSGRVDTQYF.

This clone was recorded a few times. The chain is built from TRBV29-1 and TRBJ1-2, with 8 bases matching TRBD1. The CDR3 runs 14 residues. J gave up 0 bases and V 2 bases, and 2 bases lay outside the gene matches. The germline V gene encodes CDR1 SQVTM and CDR2 ANQGSEA. CDR3 in amino acids: CSVESQGANYGYTF. Written as DNA, the CDR3 is TGCAGCGTTGAATCACAGGGGGCTAACTATGGCTACACCTTC.

The gene calls are TRBV28 and TRBJ1-5; tentatively, D is TRBD1 (6 bases). Germline V gene sequence: CDR1 MDHEN, CDR2 SYDVKM. The CDR3 consists of 16 residues. V gave up 6 bases and J gave up 2 bases, with 17 bases separating them. CDR3: CASSLGGARGNQPQHF. As DNA, the CDR3 is TGTGCCAGCAGCCTGGGGGGGGCGCGGGGCAATCAGCCCCAGCATTTT.

The chain combines TRBV10-3 with TRBJ1-2; the match to TRBD1 covers 9 bases. CDR1 ENHRY and CDR2 SYGVKD come from the germline V gene. V was pared by 6 bases and J by 4 bases, with 12 bases of the junction left unmatched. The CDR3 sequence is 16 residues long. This CDR3 is CAIREPGQGSGYGYTF. CDR3 coding DNA: TGTGCCATCAGGGAACCGGGACAGGGTTCTGGCTATGGCTACACCTTC.

This chain joins TRBV29-1 and TRBJ1-1; D is unclear. V lost 7 bases, J lost 5 bases, and 14 bases lay in between. CDR3 length: 12 residues. Germline values: CDR1 SQVTM, CDR2 ANQGSEA. The CDR3 DNA reads as TGCAGCGCCGAGCCAAGTTCGACTGAAGCTTTCTTT. It specifies CSAEPSSTEAFF.

The sample holds one count of this clone. The J gene is TRBJ1-3, the V gene TRBV14; D remains unclear. Germline V CDR1 and CDR2: SGHDN, FVKESK. V was trimmed by 1 base and J by 2 bases, leaving 6 bases between them. The CDR3 extends over 14 amino acids. The CDR3 reads CASSQGVPGNTIYF. Written as DNA, the CDR3 is TGTGCCAGCAGCCAAGGAGTTCCTGGAAACACCATATATTTT.

This clone was counted only a few times. The V and J genes are TRBV5-4 and TRBJ2-2; D possibly corresponds to TRBD1 (6 bases). The V gene lost 9 bases and the J gene lost 5 bases, with 20 bases spanning the gap. The CDR3 is 15 amino acids. Germline values: CDR1 SGHNT, CDR2 YYREEE (reference sequence). This CDR3 is CATTAQGPPTGELFF. In DNA form, the CDR3 reads TGTGCCACTACCGCTCAGGGGCCTCCTACCGGGGAGCTGTTTTTT.

This chain links TRBV27 with TRBJ2-7; possible D gene TRBD1, 5 bases. The CDR3 extends over 14 amino acids. Trimming left V 5 bases short and J 0 bases short, with 11 bases between. Germline V gene sequence: CDR1 MNHEY, CDR2 SMNVEV (reference sequence). The CDR3 nucleotides read TGTGCCAGCAGTCTAGGGGCCAGCTCCTACGAGCAGTACTTC. It encodes CASSLGASSYEQYF.

V is TRBV19 and J is TRBJ2-3; TRBD2 aligns across 7 bases. Unmatched junction bases numbered 5, after V lost 1 base and J lost 1 base. CDR3 length: 16 amino acids. Germline V gene lookup returns CDR1 LNHDA and CDR2 SQIVND (reference sequence). DNA of the CDR3: TGTGCCAGTAGTATAGGCGGGAGATTGGGCACAGATACGCAGTATTTT. This codes for CASSIGGRLGTDTQYF. The variable domain in full, with the rest retrieved from reference TRBV19 and TRBJ2-3, is DGGITQSPKYLFRKEGQNVTLSCEQNLNHDAMYWYRQDPGQGLRLIYYSQIVNDFQKGDIAEGYSVSREKKESFPLTVTSAQKNPTAFYLCASSIGGRLGTDTQYFGPGTRLTVL.

The chain has TRBV28 and TRBJ1-2, with 9 bases that match TRBD1. The CDR3 spans 14 residues. The ends lost 5 bases at V and 5 bases at J; junction bases unmatched: 6. The germline V gene has CDR1 MDHEN and CDR2 SYDVKM. The CDR3 loop reads CASSPGTGRYGYTF. The CDR3 nucleotides are TGTGCCAGCAGTCCCGGGACAGGGAGATATGGCTACACCTTC.

Only a few counts were recorded for this clone. The rearrangement links TRBV7-9 to TRBJ1-2; 7 bases are a match to TRBD1. The V gene's germline CDR1 is SEHNR and CDR2 FQNEAQ (reference sequence). The CDR3 length is 12 residues. Germline trimming cut 1 base from V and 7 bases from J; bases unmatched to any gene: 0. CDR3 protein: CASSLGDSGYTF. The CDR3, as DNA: TGTGCCAGCAGCTTAGGGGACAGTGGCTACACCTTC.

The chain joins TRBV21-1 to TRBJ1-4. TRBV21-1 is a recognized pseudogene. CDR3 length equals 15 residues. CDR3: CASSKDSPRREKLFF. CDR3 nucleotide sequence: TGTGCCAGCAGCAAAGATTCGCCTAGGAGGGAAAAACTGTTTTTT.

J is TRBJ1-3 and V is TRBV6-5; 8 positions agree with TRBD1. Germline assignment: CDR1 MNHEY and CDR2 SVGAGI. V trimming: 6 bases; J trimming: 4 bases; junction bases outside the gene matches: 8. The CDR3 extends over 15 amino acids. CDR3 loop: CASRAQGARGNTIYF. The CDR3 DNA sequence: TGTGCCAGCAGAGCTCAGGGGGCGCGAGGAAACACCATATATTTT.

Ten or more counts support this clone. The genes are TRBV6-1 and TRBJ2-7; TRBD2 matches 7 bases. This CDR3 is 15 amino acids long. Losses at the gene ends were 5 bases for V and 3 bases for J; bases not matched to a gene: 10. Germline CDR1 and CDR2: MNHNS and SASEGT. For the CDR3, the DNA is TGTGCCAGCAGTCCCCTGGGAGGGCGATACTACGAGCAGTACTTC. Amino acids: CASSPLGGRYYEQYF.

This clone was detected many times. The V and J genes are TRBV19 and TRBJ1-1, with 7 bases identical to TRBD1. J gave up 1 base and V 7 bases, and 15 bases lay outside the gene matches. The germline V gene has CDR1 LNHDA and CDR2 SQIVND (reference sequence). The CDR3 is 17 amino acids. The CDR3 nucleotides read TGTGCCAGTAAGGTCCCAGTCAGGGACAGAGGGAACACTGAAGCTTTCTTT. Translated: CASKVPVRDRGNTEAFF.